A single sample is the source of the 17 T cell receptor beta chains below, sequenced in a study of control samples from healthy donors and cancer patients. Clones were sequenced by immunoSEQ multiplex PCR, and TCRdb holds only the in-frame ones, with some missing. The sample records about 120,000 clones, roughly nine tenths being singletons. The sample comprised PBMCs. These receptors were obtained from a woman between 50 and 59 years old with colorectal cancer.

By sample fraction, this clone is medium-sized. Written as DNA, the CDR3 is TGTGCCAGCAGCCAGGCTGGCGGACTAGCGGGAGGGCCCCACGAGCAGTACTTC. Protein: CASSQAGGLAGGPHEQYF. The V and J genes are TRBV3-1 (or the pseudogene TRBV3-2) and TRBJ2-7, with 15 bases identical to TRBD2. Germline V gene data show CDR1 as LGHDT and CDR2 as YNNKEL (reference sequence). Germline trimming cut 3 bases from V and 5 bases from J; bases unmatched to any gene: 11. CDR3 size: 18 residues.

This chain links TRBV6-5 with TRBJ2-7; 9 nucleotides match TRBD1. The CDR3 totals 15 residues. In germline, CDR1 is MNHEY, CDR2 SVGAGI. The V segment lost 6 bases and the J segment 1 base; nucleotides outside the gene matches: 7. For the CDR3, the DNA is TGTGCCAGCAGGGCGGGACAGGGTGGGTCCTACGAGCAGTACTTC. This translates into CASRAGQGGSYEQYF.

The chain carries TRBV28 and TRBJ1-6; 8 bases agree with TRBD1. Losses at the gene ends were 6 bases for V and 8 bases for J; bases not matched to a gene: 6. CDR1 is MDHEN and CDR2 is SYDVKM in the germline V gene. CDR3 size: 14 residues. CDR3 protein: CASRTGGEDSPLHF. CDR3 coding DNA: TGTGCCAGCAGAACAGGGGGTGAGGATTCACCCCTCCACTTT.

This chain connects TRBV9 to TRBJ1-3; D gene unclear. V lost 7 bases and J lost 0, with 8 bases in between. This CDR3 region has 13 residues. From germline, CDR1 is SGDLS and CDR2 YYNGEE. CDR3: CASGQPSGNTIYF. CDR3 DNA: TGTGCCAGCGGGCAGCCCTCTGGAAACACCATATATTTT.

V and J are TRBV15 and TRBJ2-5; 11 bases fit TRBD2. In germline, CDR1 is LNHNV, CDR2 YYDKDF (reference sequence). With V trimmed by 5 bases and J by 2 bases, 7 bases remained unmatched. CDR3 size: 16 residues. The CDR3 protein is CATSGPVAGGQETQYF. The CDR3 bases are TGTGCCACCAGCGGCCCGGTAGCGGGGGGGCAAGAGACCCAGTACTTC. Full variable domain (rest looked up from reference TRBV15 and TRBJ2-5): DAMVIQNPRYQVTQFGKPVTLSCSQTLNHNVMYWYQQKSSQAPKLLFHYYDKDFNNEADTPDNFQSRRPNTSFCFLDIRSPGLGDTAMYLCATSGPVAGGQETQYFGPGTRLLVL.

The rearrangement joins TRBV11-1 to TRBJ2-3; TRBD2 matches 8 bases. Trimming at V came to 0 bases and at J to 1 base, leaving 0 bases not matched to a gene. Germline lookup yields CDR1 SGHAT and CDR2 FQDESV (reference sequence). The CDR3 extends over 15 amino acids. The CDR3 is CASSLAGGGTDTQYF. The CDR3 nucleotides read TGTGCCAGCAGCTTAGCCGGGGGGGGCACAGATACGCAGTATTTT.

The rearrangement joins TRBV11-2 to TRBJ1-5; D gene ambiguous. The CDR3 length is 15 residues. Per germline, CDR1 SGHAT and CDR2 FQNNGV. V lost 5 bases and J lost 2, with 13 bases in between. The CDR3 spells CASSPGGIGNQPQHF. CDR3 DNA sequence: TGTGCCAGCAGCCCTGGCGGCATAGGCAATCAGCCCCAGCATTTT.

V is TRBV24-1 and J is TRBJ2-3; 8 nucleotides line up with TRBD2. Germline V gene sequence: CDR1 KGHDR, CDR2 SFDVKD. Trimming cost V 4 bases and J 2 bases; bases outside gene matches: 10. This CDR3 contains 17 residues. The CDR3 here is CATSEYRLARSTDTQYF. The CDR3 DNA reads TGTGCCACCAGTGAATACAGACTAGCGCGATCCACAGATACGCAGTATTTT.

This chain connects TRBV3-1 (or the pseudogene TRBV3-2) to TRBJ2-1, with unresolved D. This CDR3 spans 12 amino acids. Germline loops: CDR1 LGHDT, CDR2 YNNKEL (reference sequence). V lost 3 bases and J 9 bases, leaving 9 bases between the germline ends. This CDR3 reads CASSQARGEQFF. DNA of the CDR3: TGTGCCAGCAGCCAGGCAAGAGGTGAGCAGTTCTTC.

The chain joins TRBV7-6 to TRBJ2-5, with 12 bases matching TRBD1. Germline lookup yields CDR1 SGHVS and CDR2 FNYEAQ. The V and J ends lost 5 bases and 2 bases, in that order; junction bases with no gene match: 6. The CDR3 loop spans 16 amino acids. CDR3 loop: CASSPGTGGKQETQYF. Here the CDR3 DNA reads TGTGCCAGCAGCCCGGGGACAGGGGGCAAGCAAGAGACCCAGTACTTC.

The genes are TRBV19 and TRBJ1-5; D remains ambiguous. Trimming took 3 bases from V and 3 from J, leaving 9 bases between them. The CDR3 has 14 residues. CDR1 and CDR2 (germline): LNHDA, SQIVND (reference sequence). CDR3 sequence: CASSIREVNQPQHF. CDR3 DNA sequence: TGTGCCAGTAGTATTAGGGAGGTCAATCAGCCCCAGCATTTT.

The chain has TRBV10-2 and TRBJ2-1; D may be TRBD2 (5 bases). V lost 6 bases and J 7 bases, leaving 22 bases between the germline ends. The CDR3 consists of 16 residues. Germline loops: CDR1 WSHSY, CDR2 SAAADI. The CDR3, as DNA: TGCGCCAGCAGCCACAGCGCTCCCCGTGGAGGAAATGAGCAGTTCTTC. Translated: CASSHSAPRGGNEQFF.

CDR3 residues: CASSELGYTQYF. The CDR3 DNA is TGTGCCAGCAGTGAACTGGGATATACGCAGTATTTT. The gene calls are TRBV6-1 and TRBJ2-3; D uncertain. With 2 bases removed from V and 7 bases from J, the gap between germline ends came to 7 bases. This CDR3 is 12 amino acids long. CDR1 and CDR2 (germline): MNHNS, SASEGT.

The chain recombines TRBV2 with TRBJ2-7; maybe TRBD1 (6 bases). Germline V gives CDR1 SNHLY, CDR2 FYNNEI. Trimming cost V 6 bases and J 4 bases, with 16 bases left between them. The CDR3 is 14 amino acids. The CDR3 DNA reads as TGTGCCAGCAGGTTCCGGGACACCCTTTACGAGCAGTACTTC. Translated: CASRFRDTLYEQYF. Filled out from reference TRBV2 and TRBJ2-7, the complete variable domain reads EPEVTQTPSHQVTQMGQEVILRCVPISNHLYFYWYRQILGQKVEFLVSFYNNEISEKSEIFDDQFSVERPDGSNFTLKIRSTKLEDSAMYFCASRFRDTLYEQYFGPGTRLTVT.

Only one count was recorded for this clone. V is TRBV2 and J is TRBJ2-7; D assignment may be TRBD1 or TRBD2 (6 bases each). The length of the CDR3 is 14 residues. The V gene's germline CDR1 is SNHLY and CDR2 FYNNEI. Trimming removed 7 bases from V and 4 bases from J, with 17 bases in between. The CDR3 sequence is CASNQQGAGYEQYF. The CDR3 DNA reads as TGTGCCAGCAACCAACAGGGCGCGGGATACGAGCAGTACTTC.

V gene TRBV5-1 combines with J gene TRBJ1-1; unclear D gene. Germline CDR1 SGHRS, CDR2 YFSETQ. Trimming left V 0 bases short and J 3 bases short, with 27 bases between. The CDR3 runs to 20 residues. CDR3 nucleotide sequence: TGCGCCAGCAGCTTGGAGCCCTTTGGAGCCCTATTCGGAGGCGACACTGAAGCTTTCTTT. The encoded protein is CASSLEPFGALFGGDTEAFF. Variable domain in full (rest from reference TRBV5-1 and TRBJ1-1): KAGVTQTPRYLIKTRGQQVTLSCSPISGHRSVSWYQQTPGQGLQFLFEYFSETQRNKGNFPGRFSGRQFSNSRSEMNVSTLELGDSALYLCASSLEPFGALFGGDTEAFFGQGTRLTVV.

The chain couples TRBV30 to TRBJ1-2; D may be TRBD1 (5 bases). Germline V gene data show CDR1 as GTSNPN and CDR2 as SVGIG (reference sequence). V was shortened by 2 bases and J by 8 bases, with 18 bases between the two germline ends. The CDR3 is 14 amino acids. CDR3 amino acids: CAWSLVRKGSGYTF. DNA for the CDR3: TGTGCCTGGAGTCTGGTGAGGAAGGGGAGCGGCTACACCTTC.